Described below is a single T cell receptor beta chain sequence and its context. This CDR3 spans 11 amino acids. From germline, CDR1 is DFQATT and CDR2 SNEGSKA (reference sequence). V shed 0 bases and J shed 7 bases, with 3 bases lying between them. This sample is part of a study of blood T cell repertoires in COVID-19. On the study more broadly: Sites across the United States, Italy and Spain contributed samples from acute and convalescent COVID-19. PBMCs, B-cell-depleted T cells, or T cells provided the cDNA or gDNA that made up the material.

As processed by the authors: Nucleated cell number was recorded as an estimate derived from reference gene primer amplification. Sequencing used immunoSEQ multiplex PCR; TCRdb keeps in-frame clones, though not all of them. V and J calls and clone size are copied from that table; D and trimming were computed from the DNA. The data contain a few hundred thousand clones, nearly 90% of them singletons. Source material: peripheral blood. The clonotype originates from a man aged 18 to 35 with active or convalescent COVID-19. The gene calls are TRBV20-1 and TRBJ1-4; D is ambiguous. CDR3 loop: CSARDSEKLFF. The DNA for the CDR3 is TGCAGTGCTAGAGATAGTGAAAAACTGTTTTTT.